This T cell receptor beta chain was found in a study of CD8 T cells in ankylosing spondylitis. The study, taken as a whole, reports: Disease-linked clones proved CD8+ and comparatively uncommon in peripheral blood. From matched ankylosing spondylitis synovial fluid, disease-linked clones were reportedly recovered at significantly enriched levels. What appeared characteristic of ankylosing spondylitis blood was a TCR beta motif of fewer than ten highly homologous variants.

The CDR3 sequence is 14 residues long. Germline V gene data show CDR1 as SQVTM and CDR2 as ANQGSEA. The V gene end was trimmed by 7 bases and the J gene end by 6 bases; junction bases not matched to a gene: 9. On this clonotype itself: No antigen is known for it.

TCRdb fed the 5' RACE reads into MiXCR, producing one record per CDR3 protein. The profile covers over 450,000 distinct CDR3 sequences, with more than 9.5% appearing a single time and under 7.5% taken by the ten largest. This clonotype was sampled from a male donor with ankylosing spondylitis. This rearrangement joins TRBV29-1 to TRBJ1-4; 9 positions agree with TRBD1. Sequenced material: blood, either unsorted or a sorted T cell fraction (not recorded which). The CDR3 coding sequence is TGCAGCGCCGATGGGGGACAGGGACATGAAAAACTGTTTTTT. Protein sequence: CSADGGQGHEKLFF.